One T cell receptor (beta chain) is described in this entry. It has no known antigen specificity. There are no base qualities to consult, and no much larger clone falls within one base. On a MiSeq, deep resolution sequencing aimed for a depth between 1 in 1 million and 1 in 200,000 T cells, with each clonotype covered about 9.2x on average. The immunoSEQ hsTCRB Kit was used to generate TCR beta libraries. In the source study's methods: ImmunoSEQ Data Assistant and ImmunoSEQ Analyzer were used for data analysis, and V, D and J genes were assigned according to IMGT definitions. Clonality, which ranges from 0 to 1, was calculated by subtracting the normalized Shannon entropy of productive rearrangement frequencies from one. Public clonotype analysis was restricted to overrepresented clonotypes comprising at least 0.05% of each patient's repertoire. Some 13 repertoires from age-matched healthy donors, obtained from immuneACCESS, served as clonality controls. TCRdb took this table from immuneACCESS and kept in-frame rearrangements with V and J called. Such tables lack part of the clones; where checked against another copy, unresolved V genes explain under half of the gap, and the rest is unexplained. D and trimming were read from the DNA, whereas the V and J calls and clone size are those reported in that table. This sample holds 50,000 or so clones; about 57% were observed only once. The ten largest make up approximately 27% of the sample.

The data belong to a study of cytotoxic CD8 clonotypes in ibrutinib-treated CLL (dated by TCRdb to the early 2020s). Notes on the research overall: The cohort was composed of some ten relapsed/refractory and about 16 treatment-naive patients; IGHV unmutated status was identified in some 17 patients. Of the 90 or so people in the trial, 25 to 30 had longitudinal samples available. An average of about 260,000 productive templates and 94,082 productive rearrangements was obtained per sample. The response samples were drawn at a median of 12 months into treatment, with a range of about 6 to 36 months. Cryopreserved peripheral blood mononuclear cells were collected before treatment, at response, and at either disease progression or sustained remission. Partial responses were observed in about 24 patients and complete responses in 2; after a median follow-up of roughly 72 months, remission was maintained in 15 or so patients and progression was observed in approximately 12. Every sample from remission and from progressive disease was obtained while the patients were still on ibrutinib.

Taken with the paper, the label for time point translates to: roughly 25 months on ibrutinib. For TCR beta library preparation, roughly 2 micrograms of genomic DNA were extracted from the cryopreserved PBMCs. Longitudinal blood samples from CLL patients receiving ibrutinib monotherapy were subjected to high-throughput TCR beta sequencing. The patients took part in an open-label, single-center phase 2 trial of ibrutinib monotherapy. CDR1 and CDR2 are drawn from the germline V gene: SGHRS, YFSETQ. The germline ends are 18 bases apart after V is trimmed by 4 bases and J by 5 bases. Inclusive of the bounding cysteine and phenylalanine, the CDR3 is 15 residues long. This entry keeps only the CDR3 DNA: 45 bases, framed from base 1. Beyond this particular receptor, the publication reports: Lymph node repertoires were not examined, and the timing of sampling was not matched between patients in sustained remission and those whose disease progressed. Clonality increased at ibrutinib response, stayed stable in sustained remission, and fell back toward baseline at progression. At baseline, clonality was higher than in age-matched healthy donors and showed a strong correlation with circulating CD8+ T-cell counts. Public clonotypes were rare and either contracted or stayed stable during treatment, and the rise in clonality at ibrutinib response reflected the expansion of private clonotypes.

The sequence derives from a human donor with chronic lymphocytic leukemia. The chain joins TRBV5-1 to TRBJ1-2; TRBD1 could be the D gene, as 5 bases match. The sequencing used PBMCs, collected after 24 months of ibrutinib treatment. CDR3 region: CASSPEAGRGYGYTF. The DNA reads TGCGCCAGCAGCCCGGAGGCGGGGCGCGGGTATGGCTACACCTTC.